What follows describes a single T cell receptor beta chain. Its antigen remains unknown. The data were taken from a study of T cell repertoires in cytomegalovirus infection. Study context: Matching HLA type and CMV infection were both indicated by public TCR beta signatures.

The germline V gene has CDR1 LNHNV and CDR2 YYDKDF (reference sequence). The V and J ends lost 0 bases and 0 bases respectively, with 17 bases between them. The CDR3 totals 18 residues. Study observations and caveats: CMV carriers with the relevant HLA were identified by cumulative public TCR beta family frequency. The study found HLA-C-restricted CMV-specific TCR beta clonotypes dominating the ex vivo response.

In TCRdb, the reads were re-called with MiXCR into one record per CDR3 protein. The sample consists of some 180,000 distinct CDR3 sequences, 15% to 20% of them appearing once. Sequencing was performed on CD8+ T cells from PBMCs. This TCR came from a human donor in good health (CMV status not recorded). Some clones in this sample may be carry-over from other donors' samples. This rearrangement joins TRBV15 to TRBJ1-2; D is possibly TRBD1 (5 bases). CDR3 sequence (DNA): TGTGCCACCAGCAGAGATTGGAACCGGGACGGAGCTAACTATGGCTACACCTTC. It is translated as CATSRDWNRDGANYGYTF.